This entry concerns a single T cell receptor beta chain. The CDR3 contains 16 residues. Germline CDR1 LNHDA, CDR2 SQIVND (reference sequence). J lost 1 base, V lost 3 bases, and 7 bases had no gene match. Using immunoSEQ multiplex PCR, the repertoire was profiled, and TCRdb retains in-frame clones only, with some absent. The sample holds about 210,000 clones, about 85% seen once. The data are from a study of blood T cell repertoires in COVID-19. On the study more broadly: There were acute and convalescent COVID-19 samples, and they came from the United States, Italy and Spain.

Input material: peripheral blood. The chain recombines TRBV19 with TRBJ2-3, with 7 bases that match TRBD2. The sequence derives from a man aged 35-49 years with acute or convalescent COVID-19. CDR3 protein: CASSIGVAGGTDTQYF. The DNA for the CDR3 is TGTGCCAGTAGTATCGGAGTGGCGGGAGGCACAGATACGCAGTATTTT.